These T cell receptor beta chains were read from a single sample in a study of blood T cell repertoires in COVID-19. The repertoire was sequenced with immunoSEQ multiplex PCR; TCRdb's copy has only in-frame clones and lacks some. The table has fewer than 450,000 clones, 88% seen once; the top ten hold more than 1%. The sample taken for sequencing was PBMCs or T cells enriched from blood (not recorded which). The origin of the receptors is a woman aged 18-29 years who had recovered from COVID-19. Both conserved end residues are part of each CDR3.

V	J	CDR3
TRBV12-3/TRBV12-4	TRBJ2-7	CASKGSELYEQYF
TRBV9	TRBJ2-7	CASSVGSGADEQYF
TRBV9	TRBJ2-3	CASSVQGGGTDTQYF
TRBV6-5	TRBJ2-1	CASSYASGGSYNEQFF
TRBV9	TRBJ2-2	CASSVAFGVWGDTGELFF
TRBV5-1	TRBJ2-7	CASSWEGREGEQYF
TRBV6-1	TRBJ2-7	CASSEIGHSYEQYF
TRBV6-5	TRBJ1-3	CASSYSSRGTGNTIYF
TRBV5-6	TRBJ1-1	CASSLIDRENTEAFF
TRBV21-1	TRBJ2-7	CASIPARGKSYEQYF
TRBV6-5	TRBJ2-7	CASSYAPAGGTYEQYF
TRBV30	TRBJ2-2	CAWRGLENTGELFF
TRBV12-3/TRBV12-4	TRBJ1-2	CASSYRGVGGYTF
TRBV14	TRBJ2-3	CASSQVGADTQYF
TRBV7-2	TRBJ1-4	CASSLVYGGREEKLFF
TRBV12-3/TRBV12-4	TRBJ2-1	CASSFPGDNEQFF
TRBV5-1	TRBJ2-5	CASSERAGGSRETQYF
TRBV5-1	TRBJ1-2	CASSSNNYGYTF
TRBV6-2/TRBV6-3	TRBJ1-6	CASSSEQTGFPLHF
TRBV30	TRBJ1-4	CAWRSGLANEKLFF
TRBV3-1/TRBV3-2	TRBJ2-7	CASRTSGGYEQYF
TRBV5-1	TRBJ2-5	CASSLVSTTFQETQYF
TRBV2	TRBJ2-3	CASSRDRPDTQYF
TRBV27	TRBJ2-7	CASSLSGTLSPYEQYF
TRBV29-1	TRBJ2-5	CSVDRLAGISEKTQYF
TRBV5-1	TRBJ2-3	CASSLELTQYF
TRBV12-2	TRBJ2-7	CASRLAGEETGNEQYF
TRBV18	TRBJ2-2	CASPNRGRTGELFF
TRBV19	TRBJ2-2	CASSTTGLATDTGELFF
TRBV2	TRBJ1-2	CASSDLGGGGYTF
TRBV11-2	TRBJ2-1	CASSLGLAGGYEQFF
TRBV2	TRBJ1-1	CASSTVMNTEAFF
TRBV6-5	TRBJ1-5	CASKDRGLSNQPQHF
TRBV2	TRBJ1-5	CASSERGGVQPQHF
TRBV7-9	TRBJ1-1	CASSLTGRGYKNTEAFF
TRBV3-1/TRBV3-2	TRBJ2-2	CASSQTTGFVTGELFF
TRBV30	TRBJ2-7	CAWTRDRVYEQYF
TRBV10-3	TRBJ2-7	CAISRDRSYEQYF
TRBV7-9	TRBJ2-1	CASSPGTGLAYNEQFF
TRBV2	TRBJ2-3	CASTARGLAGTDTQYF
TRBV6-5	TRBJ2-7	CASRRGQILPEQYF
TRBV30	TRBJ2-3	CAWSLEKDTQYF
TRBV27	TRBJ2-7	CASGPTSGGPYEQYF
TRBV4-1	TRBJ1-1	CASSQVSGSGEAFF
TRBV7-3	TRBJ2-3	CASSLGTQGPDTQYF
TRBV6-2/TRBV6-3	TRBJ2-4	CASSTRQGTKNIQYF
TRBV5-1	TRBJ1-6	CASSSVVDSFPLHF